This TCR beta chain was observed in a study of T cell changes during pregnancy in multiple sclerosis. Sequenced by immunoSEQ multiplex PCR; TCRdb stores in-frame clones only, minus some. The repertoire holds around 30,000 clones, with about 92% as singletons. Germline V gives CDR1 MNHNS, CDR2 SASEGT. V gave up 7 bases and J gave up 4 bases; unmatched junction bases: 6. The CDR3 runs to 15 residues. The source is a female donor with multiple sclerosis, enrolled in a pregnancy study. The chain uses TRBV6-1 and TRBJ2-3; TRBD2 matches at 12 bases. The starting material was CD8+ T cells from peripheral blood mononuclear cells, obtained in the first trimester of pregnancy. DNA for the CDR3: TGTGCCAGCATCCAGGGACTAGCGGGTGCAGATACGCAGTATTTT. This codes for CASIQGLAGADTQYF.